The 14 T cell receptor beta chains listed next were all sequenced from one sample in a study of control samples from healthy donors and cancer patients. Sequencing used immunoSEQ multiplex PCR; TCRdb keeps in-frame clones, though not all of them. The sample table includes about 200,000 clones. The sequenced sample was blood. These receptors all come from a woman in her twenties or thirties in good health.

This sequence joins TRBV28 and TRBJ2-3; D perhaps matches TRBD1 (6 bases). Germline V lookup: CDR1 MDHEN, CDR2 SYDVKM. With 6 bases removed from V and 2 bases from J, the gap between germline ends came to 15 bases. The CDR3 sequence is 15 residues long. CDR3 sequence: CASSPRGGPTDTQYF. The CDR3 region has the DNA TGTGCCAGCAGCCCAAGAGGGGGTCCCACAGATACGCAGTATTTT.

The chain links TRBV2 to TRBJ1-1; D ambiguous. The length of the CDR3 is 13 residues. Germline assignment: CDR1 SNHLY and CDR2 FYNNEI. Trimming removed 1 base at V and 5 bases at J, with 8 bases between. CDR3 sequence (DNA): TGTGCCAGCAGTGAAGGGGCGGCGACTGAAGCTTTCTTT. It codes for CASSEGAATEAFF. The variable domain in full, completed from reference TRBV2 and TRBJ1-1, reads EPEVTQTPSHQVTQMGQEVILRCVPISNHLYFYWYRQILGQKVEFLVSFYNNEISEKSEIFDDQFSVERPDGSNFTLKIRSTKLEDSAMYFCASSEGAATEAFFGQGTRLTVV.

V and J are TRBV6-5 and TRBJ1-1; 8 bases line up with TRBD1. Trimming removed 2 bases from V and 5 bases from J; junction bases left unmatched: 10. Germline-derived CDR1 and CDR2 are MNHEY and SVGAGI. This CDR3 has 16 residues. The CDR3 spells CASSYGPGGASTEAFF. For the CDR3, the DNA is TGTGCCAGCAGTTACGGGCCAGGGGGCGCTAGTACTGAAGCTTTCTTT.

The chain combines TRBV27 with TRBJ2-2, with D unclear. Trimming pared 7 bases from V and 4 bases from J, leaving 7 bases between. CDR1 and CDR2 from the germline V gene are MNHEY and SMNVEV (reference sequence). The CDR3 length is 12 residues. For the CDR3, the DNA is TGTGCCAGCACCTACTCCACCGGGGAGCTGTTTTTT. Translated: CASTYSTGELFF.

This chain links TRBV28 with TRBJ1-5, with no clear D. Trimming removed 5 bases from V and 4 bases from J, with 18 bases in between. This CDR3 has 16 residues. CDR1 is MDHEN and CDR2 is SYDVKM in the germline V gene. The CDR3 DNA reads TGTGCCAGCAGTGCGGGCTTCCTTCGCCTTAATCAGCCCCAGCATTTT. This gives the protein CASSAGFLRLNQPQHF.

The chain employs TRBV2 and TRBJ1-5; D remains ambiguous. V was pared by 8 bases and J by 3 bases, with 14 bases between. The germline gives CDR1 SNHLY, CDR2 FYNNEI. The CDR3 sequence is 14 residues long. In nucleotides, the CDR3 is TGTGCCAGCCACGGACGGTTATCCAATCAGCCCCAGCATTTT. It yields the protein CASHGRLSNQPQHF.

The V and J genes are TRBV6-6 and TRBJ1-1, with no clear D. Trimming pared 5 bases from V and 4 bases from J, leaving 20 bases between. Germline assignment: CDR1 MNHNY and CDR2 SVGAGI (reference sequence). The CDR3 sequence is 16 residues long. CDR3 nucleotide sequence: TGTGCCAGCAGTCTGAGGGCAGAACCCCTGGGCACTGAAGCTTTCTTT. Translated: CASSLRAEPLGTEAFF.

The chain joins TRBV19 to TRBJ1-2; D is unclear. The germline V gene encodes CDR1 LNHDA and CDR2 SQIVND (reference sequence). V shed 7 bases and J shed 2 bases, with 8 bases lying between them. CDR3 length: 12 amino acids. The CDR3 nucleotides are TGTGCCAGTACCATAGGGAACTATGGCTACACCTTC. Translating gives CASTIGNYGYTF.

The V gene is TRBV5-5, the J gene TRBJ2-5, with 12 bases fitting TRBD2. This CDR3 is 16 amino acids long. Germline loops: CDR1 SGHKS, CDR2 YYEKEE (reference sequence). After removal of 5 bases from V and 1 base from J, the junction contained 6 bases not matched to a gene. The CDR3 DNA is TGTGCCAGCAGTCAACTAGCGGGGGGCGCCCAAGAGACCCAGTACTTC. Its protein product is CASSQLAGGAQETQYF.

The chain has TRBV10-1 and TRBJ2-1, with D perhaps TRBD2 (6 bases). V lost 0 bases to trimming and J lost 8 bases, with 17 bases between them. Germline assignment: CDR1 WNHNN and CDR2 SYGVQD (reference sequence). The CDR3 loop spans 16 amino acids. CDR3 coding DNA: TGCGCCAGCAGTGAGTCCTCGGGACTCTCAATTTATGAGCAGTTCTTC. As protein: CASSESSGLSIYEQFF.

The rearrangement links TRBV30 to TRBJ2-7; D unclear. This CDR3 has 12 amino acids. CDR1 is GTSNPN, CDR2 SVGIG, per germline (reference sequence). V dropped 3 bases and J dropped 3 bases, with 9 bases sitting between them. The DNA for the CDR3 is TGTGCCTGGAGGGTGGCAAGCTACGAGCAGTACTTC. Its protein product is CAWRVASYEQYF.

CDR3: CASSLTSRFDDTQYF. The CDR3, as DNA: TGTGCCAGCAGCTTAACGTCTCGGTTCGATGATACGCAGTATTTT. V usage is TRBV7-3 and J usage is TRBJ2-3; D call uncertain. The V gene's germline CDR1 is SGHTA and CDR2 FQGTGA. The CDR3 spans 15 residues. V was cut by 0 bases and J by 6 bases, with 13 bases left in between.

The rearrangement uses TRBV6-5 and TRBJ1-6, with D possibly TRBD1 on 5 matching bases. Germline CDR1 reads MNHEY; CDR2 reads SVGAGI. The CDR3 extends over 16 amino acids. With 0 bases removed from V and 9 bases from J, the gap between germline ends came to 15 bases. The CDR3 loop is CASSYSKLGLGSPLHF. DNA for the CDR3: TGTGCCAGCAGTTACTCGAAATTGGGGCTTGGTTCACCCCTCCACTTT.

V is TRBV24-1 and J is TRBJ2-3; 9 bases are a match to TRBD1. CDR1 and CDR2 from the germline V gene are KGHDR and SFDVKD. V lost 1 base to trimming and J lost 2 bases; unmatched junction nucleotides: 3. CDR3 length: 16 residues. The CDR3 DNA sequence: TGTGCCACCAGTGATTTTGGGACAGGGTTCACAGATACGCAGTATTTT. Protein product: CATSDFGTGFTDTQYF.